These 26 T cell receptor beta chains originate from one sample sequenced in a study of CD8 T cells in ankylosing spondylitis. Findings and limits, study-wide: The study identified a TCR beta motif of roughly eight highly homologous variants that appeared characteristic of ankylosing spondylitis blood.

A single record per CDR3 protein comes from TCRdb applying MiXCR to the 5' RACE reads. The data show roughly 90,000 distinct CDR3 sequences, around 8.3% seen once. No antigen is known for these receptors. Sequencing was performed on blood, either unsorted or a sorted T cell fraction (not recorded which). The source is a male donor with ankylosing spondylitis.

The genes are TRBV7-9 and TRBJ2-3, with a weak D call TRBD1 (6 bases). The CDR3 covers 16 residues. V lost 6 bases and J lost 4, with 20 bases in between. Germline CDR1 is SEHNR and CDR2 is FQNEAQ (reference sequence). The CDR3 reads CASSRESTGIADTQYF. In nucleotides, the CDR3 is TGTGCCAGCAGTCGCGAGAGTACAGGGATAGCAGATACGCAGTATTTT. The entire variable domain, with the rest obtained from reference TRBV7-9 and TRBJ2-3, is as follows: DTGVSQNPRHKITKRGQNVTFRCDPISEHNRLYWYRQTLGQGPEFLTYFQNEAQLEKSRLLSDRFSAERPKGSFSTLEIQRTEQGDSAMYLCASSRESTGIADTQYFGPGTRLTVL.

The chain joins TRBV5-6 to TRBJ1-5; 8 bases are shared with TRBD1. The CDR3 has 16 residues. CDR1 is SGHDT and CDR2 is YYEEEE in the germline V gene. Trimming cost V 6 bases and J 4 bases; bases outside gene matches: 12. The CDR3 DNA reads TGTGCCAGCAACACCTGGGGGACAGGTGGAAATCAGCCCCAGCATTTT. It yields the protein CASNTWGTGGNQPQHF.

The J gene is TRBJ2-1, the V gene TRBV11-2; 15 nucleotides line up with TRBD2. This CDR3 is built from 16 residues. With V trimmed by 4 bases and J by 7 bases, 5 bases remained unmatched. The germline gives CDR1 SGHAT, CDR2 FQNNGV. This CDR3 is CASSSWTSGRGNEQFF. The CDR3 nucleotides are TGTGCCAGCAGCTCATGGACTAGCGGGAGGGGTAATGAGCAGTTCTTC.

This clonotype was recorded at least ten times. One end of the junction fails to match germline, which may point to a read error. V usage is TRBV29-1 and J usage is TRBJ2-2; 13 bases are shared with TRBD2. This CDR3 is built from 16 residues. The V gene's germline CDR1 is SQVTM and CDR2 ANQGSEA. DNA of the CDR3: TGCAGCGTCTCGGGACTAGCGGGACTAAACACCGGGGAGCTGTGTTTT. Its translation: CSVSGLAGLNTGELCF.

There are many counts of this clonotype. The V call is TRBV4-1, the J call TRBJ1-1; 7 bases are shared with TRBD1. Trimming cost V 4 bases and J 4 bases; bases outside gene matches: 6. The CDR3 is made up of 14 amino acids. The germline V gene has CDR1 MGHRA and CDR2 YSYEKL. CDR3 sequence reads: CASSLLPGGTEAFF. DNA of the CDR3: TGCGCCAGCAGCCTTCTACCAGGGGGCACTGAAGCTTTCTTT.

This clonotype was seen many times. A junction boundary mismatches the germline segment, possibly from a read error. The rearrangement joins TRBV15 to TRBJ1-1, with 7 bases matching TRBD1. Germline CDR1 and CDR2: LNHNV and YYDKDF (reference sequence). The CDR3 totals 14 residues. In nucleotides, the CDR3 is TGTGCCACCGGCAGGGGGAAAATGAACACTGAAGCTTTCTTT. It translates to CATGRGKMNTEAFF.

This clonotype showed up just a few times. The CDR3 is CASSLSMGGTGRHGYTF. The CDR3 coding sequence is TGTGCCAGCAGTTTATCGATGGGGGGGACAGGGCGTCATGGCTACACCTTC. V gene TRBV27 combines with J gene TRBJ1-2, with 9 bases fitting TRBD1. Looked up from germline, CDR1 is MNHEY and CDR2 is SMNVEV (reference sequence). V shed 0 bases and J 6 bases; nucleotides not matched to a gene: 11. This CDR3 spans 17 amino acids.

This chain connects TRBV7-6 to TRBJ1-4; 9 positions match TRBD1. This CDR3 is built from 15 residues. V lost 5 bases to trimming and J lost 7 bases; unmatched junction nucleotides: 8. CDR1 and CDR2 from the germline V gene are SGHVS and FNYEAQ. CDR3: CASSGGQGLGEKLFF. The CDR3 DNA reads TGTGCCAGCAGCGGCGGACAGGGGTTGGGTGAAAAACTGTTTTTT.

This clonotype was detected ten times or more. The V and J genes are TRBV4-1 and TRBJ1-5; no definite D call. The length of the CDR3 is 15 residues. The germline V gene has CDR1 MGHRA and CDR2 YSYEKL. With 0 bases removed from V and 0 bases from J, the gap between germline ends came to 6 bases. The CDR3: CASSQETYSNQPQHF. As DNA, the CDR3 is TGCGCCAGCAGCCAAGAGACCTATAGCAATCAGCCCCAGCATTTT.

In its sample, this clonotype was seen many times. The V call is TRBV6-2 or TRBV6-3, the J call TRBJ2-1; TRBD2 agrees at 8 bases. CDR1 is MNHEY and CDR2 is SVGEGT in the germline V gene. V was clipped by 8 bases and J by 4 bases; unmatched bases: 4. This CDR3 is 13 amino acids long. The CDR3 loop reads CASSTSGYNEQFF. The DNA of the CDR3 is TGTGCCAGCTCCACTAGCGGATACAATGAGCAGTTCTTC.

This clonotype was seen more than once but under ten times. The rearrangement links TRBV20-1 to TRBJ2-1; TRBD1 or TRBD2 may be the D gene (5 bases each). V was shortened by 6 bases and J by 8 bases, with 26 bases between the two germline ends. Per germline, CDR1 DFQATT and CDR2 SNEGSKA (reference sequence). This CDR3 comprises 16 residues. Here the CDR3 reads CSAPGTQGYESDEQFF. As DNA, the CDR3 is TGCAGTGCACCCGGGACCCAGGGATACGAGTCAGATGAGCAGTTCTTC.

The V gene is TRBV12-3 or TRBV12-4, the J gene TRBJ2-2; 8 bases map to TRBD1. This CDR3 contains 14 residues. J lost 3 bases, V lost 6 bases, and 3 bases had no gene match. The CDR3, as DNA: TGTGCCAGCAGCCCGGGACAGGACACCGGGGAGCTGTTTTTT. Amino acids: CASSPGQDTGELFF.

The chain employs TRBV13 and TRBJ2-1, with unresolved D. Germline CDR1 is PRHDT and CDR2 is FYEKMQ (reference sequence). Trimming took 5 bases from V and 6 from J, leaving 11 bases between them. This CDR3 has 13 residues. The CDR3 bases are TGTGCCAGCAGCCATGGGCCACCCAATGAGCAGTTCTTC. Its protein product is CASSHGPPNEQFF. The whole variable domain, filled in from reference TRBV13 and TRBJ2-1, reads AAGVIQSPRHLIKEKRETATLKCYPIPRHDTVYWYQQGPGQDPQFLISFYEKMQSDKGSIPDRFSAQQFSDYHSELNMSSLELGDSALYFCASSHGPPNEQFFGPGTRLTVL.

This clonotype was detected ten times or more. This chain links TRBV4-2 with TRBJ1-1, with D maybe TRBD1 (6 bases). The length of the CDR3 is 14 residues. Germline loops: CDR1 LGHNA, CDR2 YNFKEQ. V shed 3 bases and J shed 4 bases, with 12 bases lying between them. The CDR3 sequence: CASSQRRGFTEAFF. The CDR3 bases are TGTGCCAGCAGCCAGAGAAGGGGGTTCACTGAAGCTTTCTTT.

Only a few counts were recorded for this clonotype. The V gene is TRBV10-3, the J gene TRBJ2-5; weak D call: TRBD2 (5 bases). V lost 4 bases, J lost 4 bases, and 13 bases lay in between. The CDR3 covers 14 residues. Germline V gene data show CDR1 as ENHRY and CDR2 as SYGVKD. This chain's CDR3 is CAISVWRASETQYF. The CDR3 DNA is TGTGCCATCAGTGTCTGGCGGGCTTCAGAGACCCAGTACTTC.

This clonotype was detected only a few times. The chain links TRBV3-1 to TRBJ2-5, with D possibly being TRBD1 or TRBD2 (5 bases each). Germline CDR1 LGHDT, CDR2 YNNKEL (reference sequence). Deletions cut 0 bases from V and 3 bases from J, with 17 bases between. The CDR3 has 17 residues. The CDR3 is CASSQDFRGTREETQYF. The CDR3 bases are TGTGCCAGCAGCCAAGATTTTAGAGGGACGCGGGAAGAGACCCAGTACTTC.

This clonotype was detected a few times. The rearrangement uses TRBV7-8 and TRBJ2-5, with D perhaps TRBD2 (5 bases). Per germline, CDR1 SGHVS and CDR2 FQNEAQ. This CDR3 is built from 13 residues. V lost 1 base, J lost 5 bases, and 8 bases lay in between. CDR3 in amino acids: CASSLVPGETQYF. The CDR3 nucleotides read TGTGCCAGCAGCTTAGTGCCGGGGGAGACCCAGTACTTC.

This clonotype has only a few counts. The gene calls are TRBV5-1 and TRBJ2-1; D is uncertain. This CDR3 spans 16 amino acids. V gave up 3 bases and J gave up 10 bases, with 23 bases separating them. Germline V gives CDR1 SGHRS, CDR2 YFSETQ. The CDR3 nucleotides read TGCGCCAGCAGCTCCGGCGGCTCCCACCCGTTCGCGGAGCAGTTCTTC. Protein product: CASSSGGSHPFAEQFF.

The table lists this clonotype with a few counts. The chain couples TRBV5-1 to TRBJ2-3, with TRBD2 identical over 7 bases. Germline assignment: CDR1 SGHRS and CDR2 YFSETQ. Trimming cost V 6 bases and J 2 bases; bases outside gene matches: 12. The CDR3 consists of 16 residues. The CDR3 sequence: CASTVEDGGITDTQYF. In DNA, the CDR3 is TGCGCCAGCACGGTGGAGGACGGGGGGATCACAGATACGCAGTATTTT. The full variable domain, its missing parts supplied by reference TRBV5-1 and TRBJ2-3, is KAGVTQTPRYLIKTRGQQVTLSCSPISGHRSVSWYQQTPGQGLQFLFEYFSETQRNKGNFPGRFSGRQFSNSRSEMNVSTLELGDSALYLCASTVEDGGITDTQYFGPGTRLTVL.

This clonotype occurred many times. The chain joins TRBV29-1 to TRBJ1-5, with D tentatively TRBD1 (5 bases). Trimming took 1 base from V and 4 from J, leaving 8 bases between them. Germline CDR1 reads SQVTM; CDR2 reads ANQGSEA. The CDR3 has 13 amino acids. CDR3 bases: TGCAGCGTTGAAGGGGGCGATAATCAGCCCCAGCATTTT. Translation: CSVEGGDNQPQHF.

This sequence joins TRBV7-9 and TRBJ2-5; 7 bases map to TRBD1. V shed 3 bases and J 4 bases; nucleotides not matched to a gene: 11. In germline, CDR1 is SEHNR, CDR2 FQNEAQ (reference sequence). The CDR3 totals 16 residues. CDR3 amino acids: CASSLHGLAGGETQYF. The CDR3, as DNA: TGTGCCAGCAGCTTGCACGGGCTAGCAGGGGGAGAGACCCAGTACTTC.

This clonotype was found many times. The chain has TRBV6-1 and TRBJ1-4; no reliable D call. V was shortened by 1 base and J by 5 bases, with 14 bases between the two germline ends. Germline CDR1 reads MNHNS; CDR2 reads SASEGT. This CDR3 has 16 residues. The CDR3 loop is CASSEVRSRINEKLFF. In nucleotides, the CDR3 is TGTGCCAGCAGTGAAGTACGGAGCCGTATAAATGAAAAACTGTTTTTT.

The table lists this clonotype with a few counts. The CDR3, as DNA: TGTGCCATCAGTGTAGACCCGAGCTCCTACAATGAGCAGTTCTTC. Its translation is CAISVDPSSYNEQFF. The rearrangement joins TRBV10-3 to TRBJ2-1; D call uncertain. This CDR3 is built from 15 residues. Germline V CDR1 and CDR2: ENHRY, SYGVKD. Trimming shortened V by 4 bases and J by 0 bases, and 10 bases separated the two germline ends.

The sample holds many counts of this clonotype. The CDR3 DNA is TGTGCCAGCGGATATCTCGCGGTAAATGAGCAGTTCTTC. The encoded protein is CASGYLAVNEQFF. The chain has TRBV12-3 or TRBV12-4 and TRBJ2-1, with no clear D. V lost 8 bases and J 7 bases, leaving 15 bases between the germline ends. CDR3 length: 13 residues.

The table lists this clonotype with many counts. The chain combines TRBV29-1 with TRBJ2-7; the match to TRBD2 covers 12 bases. Germline assignment: CDR1 SQVTM and CDR2 ANQGSEA. V dropped 1 base and J dropped 0; count of bases not matched to a gene: 1. This CDR3 comprises 15 residues. Here the CDR3 DNA reads TGCAGCGTTGAAGGACTAGCGGGAGACTCCTACGAGCAGTACTTC. Translation: CSVEGLAGDSYEQYF.

This clonotype was picked up many times. The chain joins TRBV11-2 to TRBJ2-3, with unresolved D. This CDR3 region has 15 residues. Germline CDR1 SGHAT, CDR2 FQNNGV. Trimming left V 0 bases short and J 2 bases short, with 9 bases between. CDR3: CASSLEYRPTDTQYF. The CDR3 DNA reads TGTGCCAGCAGCTTAGAATATCGCCCCACAGATACGCAGTATTTT. Filled out from reference TRBV11-2 and TRBJ2-3, the complete variable domain reads EAGVAQSPRYKIIEKRQSVAFWCNPISGHATLYWYQQILGQGPKLLIQFQNNGVVDDSQLPKDRFSAERLKGVDSTLKIQPAKLEDSAVYLCASSLEYRPTDTQYFGPGTRLTVL.